The 17 T cell receptor beta chains below all came from one sample that was sequenced in a study of glioma-infiltrating T cells. The iRepertoire nested amplicon-rescue multiplex PCR amplified TCR alpha and beta CDR3s from RNA. TCRdb analysed the multiplex PCR reads with MiXCR anew, one entry per CDR3 protein. The sample includes some 90,000 distinct CDR3 sequences, 35% to 45% of them seen just once. Sequencing used glioma tissue, nonneoplastic brain tissue, or PBMCs (not recorded which). Receptor source: a human donor with low-grade glioma or glioblastoma, undergoing nonglioma brain surgery, or in good health (not recorded which).

This clonotype was counted ten times or more. This sequence joins TRBV7-8 and TRBJ2-1; 9 bases agree with TRBD2. CDR1 and CDR2 (germline): SGHVS, FQNEAQ. The V and J ends lost 6 bases and 8 bases, in that order; junction bases with no gene match: 11. The length of the CDR3 is 15 residues. CDR3 loop: CASRLGWVAGDEQFF. The DNA of the CDR3 is TGTGCCAGCAGATTGGGGTGGGTAGCGGGAGATGAGCAGTTCTTC.

This clonotype was picked up many times. The rearrangement joins TRBV19 to TRBJ2-1; TRBD2 agrees at 11 bases. The germline CDR1 and CDR2 sequences are LNHDA and SQIVND (reference sequence). The CDR3 loop spans 17 amino acids. The J segment lost 0 bases and the V segment lost 3 bases, leaving 4 bases of the junction unmatched. CDR3: CASSIDTSGSSYNEQFF. CDR3 bases: TGTGCCAGTAGTATCGACACTAGCGGGAGCTCCTACAATGAGCAGTTCTTC.

Remarks on this clonotype: This may be a read error: a much more frequent sequence differs by one nucleotide. This chain uses TRBV3-1 with TRBJ2-4, with 7 bases identical to TRBD1. Germline values: CDR1 LGHDT, CDR2 YNNKEL (reference sequence). CDR3 length equals 12 residues. The CDR3 here is CASSPRTGGQDF. For the CDR3, the DNA is TGTGCCAGCTCACCACGGACAGGCGGTCAGGACTTC.

This clonotype showed up many times. The chain combines TRBV12-3 or TRBV12-4 with TRBJ1-3; D uncertain. Trimming removed 7 bases at V and 3 bases at J, with 16 bases between. The CDR3 sequence is 15 residues long. CDR3 residues: CASTLRASSGNTIYF. The CDR3 nucleotides read TGTGCCAGCACCCTCCGGGCTTCGAGTGGAAACACCATATATTTT.

At least ten counts were recorded for this clonotype. V and J are TRBV5-1 and TRBJ1-1, with 7 bases identical to TRBD1. Germline CDR1 reads SGHRS; CDR2 reads YFSETQ. The CDR3 spans 13 residues. V trimming: 4 bases; J trimming: 2 bases; junction bases outside the gene matches: 2. The CDR3, as DNA: TGCGCCAGCAGCGACAGGGTCAACACTGAAGCTTTCTTT. Encoded protein: CASSDRVNTEAFF.

A note on this clonotype: The DNA is left out, because the CDR3 cannot be placed on it with certainty; the CDR3 is given as TCRdb lists it. V is TRBV7-6 and J is TRBJ2-3; TRBD2 is taken as the D call from the table, unchecked against the DNA. Germline V gene lookup returns CDR1 SGHVS and CDR2 FNYEAQ. From its first to its last residue, the CDR3 has 19 amino acids. CDR3 sequence: CASSFYICSASSATDTQYF.

This clonotype has more than one count but fewer than ten. A clone one base away is much larger, so this may be a read error. The CDR3 nucleotides read TGTGCCAGCAGCGACCAAGGGGACAGCTACGGGCAGTACTTC. As protein: CASSDQGDSYGQYF. The V call is TRBV11-1, the J call TRBJ2-7; 7 bases are shared with TRBD1. The germline V gene has CDR1 SGHAT and CDR2 FQDESV (reference sequence). The CDR3 covers 14 residues.

About this clonotype: A much bigger clone sits one base away, suggesting this may be a read error. The rearrangement links TRBV3-1 to TRBJ2-2; D is uncertain. This CDR3 comprises 13 residues. In germline, CDR1 is LGHDT, CDR2 YNNKEL (reference sequence). Trimming left V 3 bases short and J 3 bases short, with 5 bases between. Here the CDR3 DNA reads TGTGCCAGCAGCCAGGTGTACACCGGGGAGCTGTTTTTT. Protein: CASSQVYTGELFF.

The chain joins TRBV28 to TRBJ2-5, with TRBD2 matching 11 bases. This CDR3 has 14 amino acids. Germline V gene sequence: CDR1 MDHEN, CDR2 SYDVKM. V gave up 4 bases and J gave up 7 bases; unmatched junction bases: 5. CDR3 amino acids: CASSSISGGGTQYF. The CDR3 nucleotides read TGTGCCAGCAGTTCGATTAGCGGGGGGGGGACCCAGTACTTC.

This clonotype was seen ten or more times. The chain links TRBV19 to TRBJ1-4, with 7 positions matching TRBD1. V shed 4 bases and J 0 bases; nucleotides not matched to a gene: 11. CDR1 and CDR2 from the germline V gene are LNHDA and SQIVND (reference sequence). CDR3 size: 18 residues. DNA of the CDR3: TGTGCCAGTAGTACAAACAGGGGCCCCGTCGCAACTAATGAAAAACTGTTTTTT. Amino acids: CASSTNRGPVATNEKLFF.

This clonotype was seen at least ten times. For the CDR3, the DNA is TGTGCCAGCAGCCCACATGTCCTAGCCTTCGATGAGCAGTTCTTC. Translating gives CASSPHVLAFDEQFF. J is TRBJ2-1 and V is TRBV4-2, with D tentatively TRBD2 (5 bases). V gave up 4 bases and J gave up 8 bases, with 18 bases separating them. There are 15 residues in the CDR3. Germline V gene lookup returns CDR1 LGHNA and CDR2 YNFKEQ.

This clonotype was found many times. The chain links TRBV5-1 to TRBJ1-3; no firm D call. Per the germline V gene, CDR1 is SGHRS and CDR2 is YFSETQ. Trimming stripped 0 bases from V and 1 base from J, with 8 bases between. There are 15 residues in the CDR3. The CDR3 coding sequence is TGCGCCAGCAGCTTGGCATCCGGGTCTGGAAACACCATATATTTT. Protein: CASSLASGSGNTIYF.

The V call is TRBV20-1, the J call TRBJ2-7; 7 positions agree with TRBD1. CDR3 size: 14 residues. J lost 3 bases, V lost 1 base, and 6 bases had no gene match. Germline lookup yields CDR1 DFQATT and CDR2 SNEGSKA (reference sequence). CDR3 amino acids: CSARGGGQYYEQYF. The CDR3, as DNA: TGCAGTGCTAGAGGTGGGGGACAGTACTACGAGCAGTACTTC.

This clonotype was seen many times. V gene TRBV20-1 combines with J gene TRBJ1-2; D is unresolved. The V gene lost 5 bases and the J gene lost 1 base, with 8 bases spanning the gap. CDR3 length equals 12 residues. Germline V CDR1 and CDR2: DFQATT, SNEGSKA (reference sequence). CDR3 sequence reads: CSAPVDNYGYTF. CDR3 bases: TGCAGTGCTCCCGTCGATAACTATGGCTACACCTTC.

This clonotype was counted at least ten times. The rearrangement links TRBV18 to TRBJ1-5; D perhaps matches TRBD1 (6 bases). The CDR3 is 15 amino acids. Germline V CDR1 and CDR2: KGHSH, LQKENI. Trimming shortened V by 1 base and J by 7 bases, and 14 bases separated the two germline ends. Here the CDR3 reads CASSPQQGIQQPQHF. CDR3 in DNA: TGTGCCAGCTCACCACAACAGGGAATCCAGCAGCCCCAGCATTTT.

This clonotype showed up just once. One base away lies a much larger clone, so this may be a sequencing read error. V is TRBV7-2 and J is TRBJ2-1, with no clear D. The CDR3 extends over 12 amino acids. The germline V gene has CDR1 SGHTA and CDR2 FQGNSA. With 7 bases removed from V and 13 bases from J, the gap between germline ends came to 17 bases. This CDR3 is CASTPPSETQFF. CDR3 nucleotides: TGTGCCAGCACCCCTCCGTCTGAGACCCAGTTCTTC.

This clonotype occurred many times. This chain joins TRBV20-1 and TRBJ2-7; D perhaps matches TRBD2 (6 bases). V lost 2 bases, J lost 3 bases, and 14 bases lay in between. This CDR3 contains 14 residues. Germline loops: CDR1 DFQATT, CDR2 SNEGSKA (reference sequence). The CDR3 sequence is CSARRRGENYEQYF. In DNA form, the CDR3 reads TGCAGTGCTAGAAGGCGGGGAGAAAACTACGAGCAGTACTTC.